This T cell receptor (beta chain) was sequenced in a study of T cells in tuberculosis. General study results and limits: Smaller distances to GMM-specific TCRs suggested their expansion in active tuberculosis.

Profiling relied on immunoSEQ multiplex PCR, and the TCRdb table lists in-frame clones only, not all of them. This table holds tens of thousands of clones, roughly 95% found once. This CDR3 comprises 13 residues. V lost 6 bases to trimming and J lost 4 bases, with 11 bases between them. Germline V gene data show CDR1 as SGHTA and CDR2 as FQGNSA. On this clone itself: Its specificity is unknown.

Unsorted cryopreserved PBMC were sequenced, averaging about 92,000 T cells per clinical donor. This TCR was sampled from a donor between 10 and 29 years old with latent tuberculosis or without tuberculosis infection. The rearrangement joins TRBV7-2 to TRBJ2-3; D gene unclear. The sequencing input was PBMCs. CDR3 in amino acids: CASSPLVADTQYF. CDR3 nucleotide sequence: TGTGCCAGCAGTCCCCTAGTAGCAGATACGCAGTATTTT.